This T cell receptor beta chain stems from a study of cytomegalovirus exposure and HLA in healthy donors. Across the whole study: A preliminary data release comprised around 90 million unique TCRs obtained from HLA-typed donors.

Germline V gene lookup returns CDR1 MNHEY and CDR2 SVGAGI. This CDR3 contains 16 residues. V shed 2 bases, J shed 5 bases, and the junction held 2 bases outside the gene matches. It was with 60 Vbeta and 13 Jbeta primers that the PCR ran. The repertoire was sequenced with immunoSEQ multiplex PCR; TCRdb's copy has only in-frame clones and lacks some. The table has approximately 75,000 clones, 66% seen once. Sequenced: PBMCs. The gene calls are TRBV6-5 and TRBJ2-1; the match to TRBD2 covers 14 bases. The sequence derives from a man aged 40-49 years in good health and CMV-seropositive. In nucleotides, the CDR3 is TGTGCCAGCAGTTACGCGGGACTAGCGGGGGACAATGAGCAGTTCTTC. This sequence encodes CASSYAGLAGDNEQFF.